This TCR beta chain emerged from a study of blood T cell repertoires in COVID-19. At the level of the study: Both acute and convalescent COVID-19 samples were obtained from the United States, Italy and Spain. Sources were T cells, B-cell-depleted T cells, or PBMCs; the material itself was cDNA or gDNA.

Original processing notes: Scientists estimated how many nucleated cells there were by amplifying reference gene primers. The protocol was immunoSEQ multiplex PCR, while the TCRdb copy is restricted to in-frame clones and leaves out a portion. The DNA gave D and trimming, while V, J and clone size come from that table. The table lists some 380,000 clones, about 90% of them singletons. The CDR3 is 17 residues long. V shed 3 bases, J shed 4 bases, and the junction held 11 bases outside the gene matches. In germline, CDR1 is KGHSH, CDR2 LQKENI. This chain connects TRBV18 to TRBJ2-1; 8 bases are a match to TRBD1. The sequenced sample was peripheral blood. The receptor was isolated from a man aged 18 to 30 with active or convalescent COVID-19. The CDR3 protein is CASSPSRDRSPYNEQFF. The CDR3 DNA follows: TGTGCCAGCTCACCGTCCCGGGACAGGTCCCCTTACAATGAGCAGTTCTTC.